The source of this T cell receptor beta chain is a study of blood T cells in healthy people across ages. Alongside a J-beta primer mix, a sample-barcoded 5' primer served in a second PCR lasting roughly 6 to 11 cycles. One entry per CDR3 protein, called by TCRdb with MiXCR from the 5' RACE reads. This sample has around 500,000 distinct CDR3 sequences, with around half found just once. In regard to this clonotype: At one end, the junction sequence differs from germline, possibly due to a read error.

This CDR3 contains 13 residues. This clonotype was sampled from a man older than 75 in good health. The sequenced material came from blood. The chain employs TRBV12-3 or TRBV12-4 and TRBJ2-7; 9 bases are a match to TRBD2. The CDR3 protein is CASSATSGYELYF. In DNA form, the CDR3 reads TGTGCCAGCAGTGCGACTAGCGGCTACGAGCTGTACTTC.